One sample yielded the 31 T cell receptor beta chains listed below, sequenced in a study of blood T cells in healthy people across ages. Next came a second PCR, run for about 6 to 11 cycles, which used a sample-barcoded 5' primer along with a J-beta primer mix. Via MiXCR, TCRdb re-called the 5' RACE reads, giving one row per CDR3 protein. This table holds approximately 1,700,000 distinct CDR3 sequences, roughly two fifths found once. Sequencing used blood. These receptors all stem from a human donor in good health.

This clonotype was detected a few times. The CDR3 loop is CASSQRQGSDTQYF. The CDR3, as DNA: TGCGCCAGCAGCCAACGACAGGGGTCCGATACGCAGTATTTT. The chain carries TRBV4-1 and TRBJ2-3, with 8 bases matching TRBD1. CDR3 length: 14 residues. Per the germline V gene, CDR1 is MGHRA and CDR2 is YSYEKL. With 2 bases clipped from V and 6 bases from J, the junction kept 4 bases outside the gene matches.

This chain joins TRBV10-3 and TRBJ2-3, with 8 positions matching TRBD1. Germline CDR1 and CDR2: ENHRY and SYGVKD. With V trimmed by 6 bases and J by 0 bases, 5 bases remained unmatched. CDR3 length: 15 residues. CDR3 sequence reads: CAISSRDRSTDTQYF. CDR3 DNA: TGTGCCATCAGCTCCCGGGACAGGAGCACAGATACGCAGTATTTT.

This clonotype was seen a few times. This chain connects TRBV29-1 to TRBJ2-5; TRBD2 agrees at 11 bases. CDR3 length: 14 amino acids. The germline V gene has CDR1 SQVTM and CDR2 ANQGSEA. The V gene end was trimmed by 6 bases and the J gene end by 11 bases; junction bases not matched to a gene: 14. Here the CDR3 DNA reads TGCAGCGTCGTGCAAGGGACTAGCGGTGATGAGCAGTACTTC. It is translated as CSVVQGTSGDEQYF.

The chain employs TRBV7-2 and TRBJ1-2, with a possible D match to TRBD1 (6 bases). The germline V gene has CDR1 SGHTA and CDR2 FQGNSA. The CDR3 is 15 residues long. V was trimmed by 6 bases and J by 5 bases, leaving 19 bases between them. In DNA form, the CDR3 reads TGTGCCAGCAGGGGACACAGCTTGGGGTGGTATGGCTACACCTTC. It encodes CASRGHSLGWYGYTF.

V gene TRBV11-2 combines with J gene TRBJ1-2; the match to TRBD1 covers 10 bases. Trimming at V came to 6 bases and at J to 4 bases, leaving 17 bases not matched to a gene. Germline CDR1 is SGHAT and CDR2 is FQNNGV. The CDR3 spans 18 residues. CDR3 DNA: TGTGCCAGCAGACTTTCCCCCGGTGGGGACAGGGGATCCTATGGCTACACCTTC. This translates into CASRLSPGGDRGSYGYTF.

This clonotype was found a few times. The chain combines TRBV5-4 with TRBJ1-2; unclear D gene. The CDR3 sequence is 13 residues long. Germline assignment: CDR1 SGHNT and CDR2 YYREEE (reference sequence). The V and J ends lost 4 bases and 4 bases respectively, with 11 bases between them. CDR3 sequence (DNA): TGTGCCAGCAGCACCGGACGGGCCTATGGCTACACCTTC. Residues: CASSTGRAYGYTF.

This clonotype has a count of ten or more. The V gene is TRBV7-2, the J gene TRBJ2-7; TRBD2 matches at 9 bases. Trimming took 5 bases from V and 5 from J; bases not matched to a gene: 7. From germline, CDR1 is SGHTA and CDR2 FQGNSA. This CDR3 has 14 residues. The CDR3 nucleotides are TGTGCCAGCAGCAACCCGAGCGGGGGGAACGAGCAGTACTTC. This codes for CASSNPSGGNEQYF.

CDR3 residues: CASSFTPLPTASYEQYF. In DNA, the CDR3 is TGTGCCAGCAGTTTTACTCCCCTTCCGACAGCGTCCTACGAGCAGTACTTC. The V gene is TRBV28, the J gene TRBJ2-7; maybe TRBD1 (5 bases). Germline V gene sequence: CDR1 MDHEN, CDR2 SYDVKM. CDR3 length equals 17 residues. V was trimmed by 3 bases and J by 1 base, leaving 19 bases between them.

The CDR3 protein is CATSETSGGCNEQFF. In nucleotides, the CDR3 is TGTGCCACCAGTGAAACTAGCGGGGGTTGCAATGAGCAGTTCTTC. This rearrangement joins TRBV24-1 to TRBJ2-1, with 11 bases that match TRBD2. Germline trimming cut 4 bases from V and 6 bases from J; bases unmatched to any gene: 4. The germline V gene has CDR1 KGHDR and CDR2 SFDVKD. CDR3 length: 15 amino acids.

The CDR3 region has the DNA TGTGCCAGCAGCACCGATCCGCCGTATGGCTACACCTTC. It yields the protein CASSTDPPYGYTF. The gene calls are TRBV28 and TRBJ1-2; no reliable D call. This CDR3 has 13 amino acids. With 6 bases removed from V and 5 bases from J, the gap between germline ends came to 13 bases. Germline V gives CDR1 MDHEN, CDR2 SYDVKM.

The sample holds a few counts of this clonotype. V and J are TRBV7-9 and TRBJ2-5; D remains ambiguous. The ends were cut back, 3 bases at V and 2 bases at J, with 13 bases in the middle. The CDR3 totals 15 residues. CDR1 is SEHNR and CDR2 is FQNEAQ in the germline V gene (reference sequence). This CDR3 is CASSLNFGKQETQYF. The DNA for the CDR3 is TGTGCCAGCAGCTTGAACTTTGGGAAGCAAGAGACCCAGTACTTC.

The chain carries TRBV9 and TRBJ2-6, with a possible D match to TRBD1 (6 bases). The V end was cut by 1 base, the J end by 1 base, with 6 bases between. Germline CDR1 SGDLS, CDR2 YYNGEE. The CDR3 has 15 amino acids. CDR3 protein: CASSVQGSGANVLTF. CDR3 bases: TGTGCCAGCAGCGTACAGGGGTCTGGGGCCAACGTCCTGACTTTC.

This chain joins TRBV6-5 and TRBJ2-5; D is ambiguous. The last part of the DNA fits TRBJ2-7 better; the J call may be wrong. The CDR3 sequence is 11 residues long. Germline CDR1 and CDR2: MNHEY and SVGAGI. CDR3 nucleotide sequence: TGTGCCAGCATCCAGTCGGGCGAGCAGTACTTC. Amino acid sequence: CASIQSGEQYF.

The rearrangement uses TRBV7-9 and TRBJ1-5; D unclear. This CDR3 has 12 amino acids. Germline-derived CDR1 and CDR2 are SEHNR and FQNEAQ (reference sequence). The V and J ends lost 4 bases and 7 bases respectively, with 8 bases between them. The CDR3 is CASSSQQQPQHF. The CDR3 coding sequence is TGTGCCAGCAGCTCTCAACAGCAGCCCCAGCATTTT.

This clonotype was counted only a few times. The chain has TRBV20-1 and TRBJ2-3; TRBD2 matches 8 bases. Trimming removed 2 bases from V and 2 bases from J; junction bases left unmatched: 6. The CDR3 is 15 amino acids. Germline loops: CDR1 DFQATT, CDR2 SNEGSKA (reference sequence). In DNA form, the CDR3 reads TGCAGTGCTAGACCTACTAGCGGCTACACAGATACGCAGTATTTT. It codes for CSARPTSGYTDTQYF.

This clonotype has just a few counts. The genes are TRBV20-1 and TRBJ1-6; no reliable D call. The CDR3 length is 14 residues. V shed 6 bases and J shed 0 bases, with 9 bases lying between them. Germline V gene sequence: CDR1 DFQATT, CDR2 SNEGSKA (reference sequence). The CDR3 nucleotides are TGCAGTGCCTACACGAGCTCCTATAATTCACCCCTCCACTTT. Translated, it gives CSAYTSSYNSPLHF.

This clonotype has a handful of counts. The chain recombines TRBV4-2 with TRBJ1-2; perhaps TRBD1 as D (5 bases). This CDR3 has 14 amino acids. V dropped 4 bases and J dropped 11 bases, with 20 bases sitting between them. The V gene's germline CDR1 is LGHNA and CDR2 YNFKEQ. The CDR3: CASSPVTESLYYTF. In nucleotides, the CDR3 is TGTGCCAGCAGCCCAGTGACAGAGTCCCTGTATTACACCTTC.

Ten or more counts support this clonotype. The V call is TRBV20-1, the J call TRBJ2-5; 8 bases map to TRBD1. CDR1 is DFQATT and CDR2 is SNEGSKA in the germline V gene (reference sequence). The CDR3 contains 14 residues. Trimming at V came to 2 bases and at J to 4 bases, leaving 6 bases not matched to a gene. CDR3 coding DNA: TGCAGTGCTAGATCGGGACAGGCGGGAGAGACCCAGTACTTC. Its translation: CSARSGQAGETQYF.

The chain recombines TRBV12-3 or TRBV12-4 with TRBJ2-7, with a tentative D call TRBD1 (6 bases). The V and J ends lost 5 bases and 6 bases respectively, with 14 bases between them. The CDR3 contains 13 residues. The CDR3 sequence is CASSITGKGEQYF. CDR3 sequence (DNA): TGTGCCAGCAGTATAACAGGGAAAGGCGAGCAGTACTTC.

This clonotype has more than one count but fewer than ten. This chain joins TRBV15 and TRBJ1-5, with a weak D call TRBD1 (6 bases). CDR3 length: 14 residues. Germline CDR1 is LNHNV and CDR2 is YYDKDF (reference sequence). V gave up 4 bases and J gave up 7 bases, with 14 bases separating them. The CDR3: CATSKEGGGQPQHF. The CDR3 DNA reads TGTGCCACCAGCAAAGAAGGGGGAGGGCAGCCCCAGCATTTT. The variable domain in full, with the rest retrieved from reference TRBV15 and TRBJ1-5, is DAMVIQNPRYQVTQFGKPVTLSCSQTLNHNVMYWYQQKSSQAPKLLFHYYDKDFNNEADTPDNFQSRRPNTSFCFLDIRSPGLGDTAMYLCATSKEGGGQPQHFGDGTRLSIL.

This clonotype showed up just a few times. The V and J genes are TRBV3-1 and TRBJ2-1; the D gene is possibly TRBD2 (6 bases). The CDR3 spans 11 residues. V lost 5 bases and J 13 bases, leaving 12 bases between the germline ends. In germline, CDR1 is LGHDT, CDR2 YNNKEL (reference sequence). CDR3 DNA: TGTGCCAGCAGCGGCGGGACTGTACAGTTCTTC. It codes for CASSGGTVQFF.

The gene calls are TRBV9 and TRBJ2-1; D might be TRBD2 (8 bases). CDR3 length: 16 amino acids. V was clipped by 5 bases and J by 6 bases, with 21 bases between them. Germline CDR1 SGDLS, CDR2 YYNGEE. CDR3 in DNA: TGTGCCAGCAGGGACCCGGGACTAGAGGGGGCCAATGAGCAGTTCTTC. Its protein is CASRDPGLEGANEQFF.

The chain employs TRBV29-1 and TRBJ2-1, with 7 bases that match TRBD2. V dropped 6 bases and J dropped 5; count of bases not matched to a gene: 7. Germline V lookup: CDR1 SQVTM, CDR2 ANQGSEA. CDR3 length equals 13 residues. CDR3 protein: CSVSSGANNEQFF. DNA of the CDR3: TGCAGCGTATCCAGCGGGGCCAACAATGAGCAGTTCTTC.

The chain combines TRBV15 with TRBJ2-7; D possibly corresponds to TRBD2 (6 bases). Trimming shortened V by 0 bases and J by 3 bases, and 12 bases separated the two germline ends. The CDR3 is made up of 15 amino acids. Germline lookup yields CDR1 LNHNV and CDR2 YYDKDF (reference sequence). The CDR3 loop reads CATSRDGHGGYEQYF. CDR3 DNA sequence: TGTGCCACCAGCAGAGATGGACACGGGGGCTACGAGCAGTACTTC.

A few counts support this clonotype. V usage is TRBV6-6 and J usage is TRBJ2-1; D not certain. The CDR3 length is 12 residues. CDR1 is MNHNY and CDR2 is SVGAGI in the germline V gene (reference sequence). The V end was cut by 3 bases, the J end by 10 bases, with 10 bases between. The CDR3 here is CASSYVRDEQFF. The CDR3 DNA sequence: TGTGCCAGCAGTTATGTCCGAGACGAGCAGTTCTTC.

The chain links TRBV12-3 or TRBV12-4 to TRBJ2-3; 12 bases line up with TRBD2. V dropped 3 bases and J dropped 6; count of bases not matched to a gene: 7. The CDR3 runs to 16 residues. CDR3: CASSFSTSGSSDTQYF. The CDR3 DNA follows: TGTGCCAGCAGTTTCTCGACTAGCGGGAGTTCTGATACGCAGTATTTT.

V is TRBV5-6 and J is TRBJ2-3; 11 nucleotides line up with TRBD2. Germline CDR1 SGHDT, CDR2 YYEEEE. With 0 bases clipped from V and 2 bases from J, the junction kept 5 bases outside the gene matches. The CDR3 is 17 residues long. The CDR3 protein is CASSLAGSGGDTDTQYF. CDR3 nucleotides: TGTGCCAGCAGCTTGGCCGGTAGCGGGGGGGACACAGATACGCAGTATTTT.

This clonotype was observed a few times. CDR3 in amino acids: CASSPTPGLPQHF. CDR3 DNA: TGTGCCAGCAGCCCAACCCCCGGACTACCCCAGCATTTT. The rearrangement uses TRBV7-2 and TRBJ1-5; the D is unclear. The ends were cut back, 5 bases at V and 10 bases at J, with 15 bases in the middle. This CDR3 comprises 13 residues. The germline V gene has CDR1 SGHTA and CDR2 FQGNSA.

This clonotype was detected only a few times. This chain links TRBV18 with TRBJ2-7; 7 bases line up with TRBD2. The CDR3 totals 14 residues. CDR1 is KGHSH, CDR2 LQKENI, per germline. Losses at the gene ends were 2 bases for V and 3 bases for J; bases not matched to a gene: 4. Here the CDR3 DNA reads TGTGCCAGCTCACCATCACCGGGGGGCTACGAGCAGTACTTC. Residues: CASSPSPGGYEQYF.

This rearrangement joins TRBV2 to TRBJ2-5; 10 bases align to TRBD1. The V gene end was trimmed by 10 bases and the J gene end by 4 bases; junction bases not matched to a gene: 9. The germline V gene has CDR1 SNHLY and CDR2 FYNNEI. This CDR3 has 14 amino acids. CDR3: CATWGTGAGETQYF. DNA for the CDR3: TGTGCCACCTGGGGGACAGGGGCGGGAGAGACCCAGTACTTC.

The chain's CDR3 is CASSQGGVQGELPQHF. The CDR3 DNA is TGTGCCAGCAGCCAGGGAGGAGTGCAGGGGGAGCTGCCCCAGCATTTT. The chain employs TRBV3-1 and TRBJ1-5; 7 bases align to TRBD1. Unmatched junction bases numbered 14, after V lost 3 bases and J lost 9 bases. The length of the CDR3 is 16 residues. Germline-derived CDR1 and CDR2 are LGHDT and YNNKEL (reference sequence).